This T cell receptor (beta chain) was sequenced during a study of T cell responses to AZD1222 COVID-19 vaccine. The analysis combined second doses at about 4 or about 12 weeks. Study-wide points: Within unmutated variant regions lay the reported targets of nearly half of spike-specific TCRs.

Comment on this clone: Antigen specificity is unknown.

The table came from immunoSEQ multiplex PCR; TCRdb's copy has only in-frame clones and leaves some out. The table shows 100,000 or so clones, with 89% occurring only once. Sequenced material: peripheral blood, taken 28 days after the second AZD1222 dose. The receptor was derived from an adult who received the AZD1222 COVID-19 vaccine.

CDR3 coding DNA: TGTGCCAGCAGCGCGGGACTAGCGGGGGGTTCAGATACGCAGTATTTT. It specifies CASSAGLAGGSDTQYF. This chain uses TRBV7-2 with TRBJ2-3; 15 bases are a match to TRBD2. The V gene end was trimmed by 5 bases and the J gene end by 4 bases; junction bases not matched to a gene: 4. This CDR3 spans 16 amino acids. Germline CDR1 is SGHTA and CDR2 is FQGNSA.